This is a list of T cell receptor beta chains from one sample in a study of blood T cell repertoires in COVID-19. Produced via immunoSEQ multiplex PCR; TCRdb's table is partial and in-frame only. This table holds approximately 270,000 clones, 75% to 90% found once. Sample: PBMCs or T cells enriched from blood (not recorded which). The source of these receptors is a woman aged 25 to 39 with acute COVID-19. Each CDR3 is given with its conserved first and last residue. Fields, in order: V gene, D gene, J gene, clone size, CDR3 DNA, CDR3 protein. A D gene is named only where the DNA matches it firmly. Size is stated for part of the rows, as once, few or many counts, or as a class when the clone is expanded.

v_gene: TRBV24-1; d_gene: TRBD2; j_gene: TRBJ2-7; abundance: -; CDR3nt: TGTGCCACCAGTGAGGCTAGCGGGCAAAACGAGCAGTACTTC; CDR3aa: CATSEASGQNEQYF
v_gene: TRBV9; d_gene: -; j_gene: TRBJ1-2; abundance: -; CDR3nt: TGTGCCAGCAGCCCCCACAACAGGGACGGCGATGGCTACACCTTC; CDR3aa: CASSPHNRDGDGYTF
v_gene: TRBV27; d_gene: TRBD2; j_gene: TRBJ2-1; abundance: -; CDR3nt: TGTGCCAGCAGTTTACCGGGACTAGCGGGAGGGAGCTCCTACAATGAGCAGTTCTTC; CDR3aa: CASSLPGLAGGSSYNEQFF
v_gene: TRBV3-1/TRBV3-2; d_gene: -; j_gene: TRBJ1-5; abundance: -; CDR3nt: TGTGCCAGCAGCCAAGGGGGCGCCGGGCAGCCCCAGCATTTT; CDR3aa: CASSQGGAGQPQHF
v_gene: TRBV7-9; d_gene: TRBD2; j_gene: TRBJ2-1; abundance: -; CDR3nt: TGTGCCAGCAGCTTCGGGACTAGCGGGAGGGCAAGTGAGCAGTTCTTC; CDR3aa: CASSFGTSGRASEQFF
v_gene: TRBV28; d_gene: -; j_gene: TRBJ2-3; abundance: few; CDR3nt: TGTGCCAGCAGTTTAGCGGGGCCTAGCACAGATACGCAGTATTTT; CDR3aa: CASSLAGPSTDTQYF
v_gene: TRBV10-3; d_gene: TRBD1; j_gene: TRBJ1-2; abundance: -; CDR3nt: TGTGCCATCAGCCTTGGACAGGGTGACTATGGCTACACCTTC; CDR3aa: CAISLGQGDYGYTF
v_gene: TRBV18; d_gene: TRBD1; j_gene: TRBJ1-2; abundance: -; CDR3nt: TGTGCCAGCTCACCGGGACAGGGGGCGAGAGGCTACACCTTC; CDR3aa: CASSPGQGARGYTF
v_gene: TRBV28; d_gene: TRBD1; j_gene: TRBJ2-7; abundance: -; CDR3nt: TGTGCCAGCAGTTTTAGACAGGGGATCACCTACGAGCAGTACTTC; CDR3aa: CASSFRQGITYEQYF
v_gene: TRBV9; d_gene: -; j_gene: TRBJ2-5; abundance: -; CDR3nt: TGTGCCAGCAGAGGGACAAATGAAGAGACCCAGTACTTC; CDR3aa: CASRGTNEETQYF
v_gene: TRBV30; d_gene: -; j_gene: TRBJ2-6; abundance: -; CDR3nt: TGTGCCTGGAGTGTACTCGAGATCAACGTCCTGACTTTC; CDR3aa: CAWSVLEINVLTF